This T cell receptor (beta chain) was obtained from a study of T-cell reconstitution after alpha-beta-depleted transplantation in children. TCRbeta library preparation incorporated unique molecular identifiers. TCRdb re-analysed the PCR reads in MiXCR, keeping a single row per CDR3 protein. This sample has approximately 390,000 distinct CDR3 sequences, with approximately 11% found just once. The V segment lost 6 bases and the J segment 2 bases; nucleotides outside the gene matches: 8. The CDR3 consists of 14 residues. Germline CDR1 is DFQATT and CDR2 is SNEGSKA (reference sequence). The chain recombines TRBV20-1 with TRBJ2-7, with TRBD1 matching 9 bases. This sequence originates from a human donor who donated a stem cell graft to a child with acute myeloid leukemia. Material: PBMCs from the stem cell graft donor, obtained from the stem cell graft. CDR3 sequence (DNA): TGCAGTGCCCCCCTAAGGACAGGGGCCTACGAGCAGTACTTC. Its protein is CSAPLRTGAYEQYF.